This TCR beta chain was retrieved from a study of blood T cell repertoires in COVID-19. The CDR3 extends over 13 amino acids. The V and J ends lost 5 bases and 8 bases respectively, with 14 bases between them. Germline CDR1 reads SGHRS; CDR2 reads YFSETQ. Turning to this clone: The same CDR3 is also encoded by other DNA sequences in this sample.

Profiling relied on immunoSEQ multiplex PCR, and the TCRdb table lists in-frame clones only, not all of them. This table has approximately 300,000 clones, around 86% appearing once. Sequenced input: peripheral blood. This clonotype was obtained from a man aged 45-60 years with active or convalescent COVID-19. The chain links TRBV5-1 to TRBJ1-5, with a possible D match to TRBD1 (5 bases). As DNA, the CDR3 is TGCGCCAGCAGTCTGGGGCGCGGTGAGCCCCAGCATTTT. It specifies CASSLGRGEPQHF.